Here is one T cell receptor beta chain with its context. Its specificity is not known. The sample originates from a study of shared clonotypes between healthy human individuals. Whole-study findings and limits: The four-donor shared clonotypes exceeded non-shared clonotypes in generation probability, with non-shared ones scoring lower.

This table comes from immunoSEQ multiplex PCR, and its TCRdb copy is limited to in-frame clones, with some not included. The sample yields 1.4 million or so clones, about 98.5% seen once. Trimming removed 6 bases at V and 0 bases at J, with 12 bases between. The CDR3 consists of 14 residues. The germline CDR1 and CDR2 sequences are SEHNR and FQNEAQ (reference sequence). V and J are TRBV7-9 and TRBJ2-7; possibly TRBD1 for D (6 bases). The TCR sequence derives from a man between 25 and 39 years old in good health. Sequencing used naive CD4+ T cells sorted from blood. Specified subset: CD45RA+ positively selected. The CDR3: CASSPDRISYEQYF. CDR3 in DNA: TGTGCCAGCAGTCCCGACAGGATCTCCTACGAGCAGTACTTC.